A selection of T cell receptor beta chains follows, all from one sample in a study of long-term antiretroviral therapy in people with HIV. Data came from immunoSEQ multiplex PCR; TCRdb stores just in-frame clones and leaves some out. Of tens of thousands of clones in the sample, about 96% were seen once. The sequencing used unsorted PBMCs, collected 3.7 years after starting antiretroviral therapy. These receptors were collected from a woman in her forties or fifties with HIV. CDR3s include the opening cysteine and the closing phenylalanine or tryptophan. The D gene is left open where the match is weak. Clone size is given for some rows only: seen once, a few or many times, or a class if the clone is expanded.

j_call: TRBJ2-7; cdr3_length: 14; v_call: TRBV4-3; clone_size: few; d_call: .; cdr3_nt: TGCGCCAGCAGCCAAGATCGGCTGGGTTACGAGCAGTACTTC; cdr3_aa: CASSQDRLGYEQYF
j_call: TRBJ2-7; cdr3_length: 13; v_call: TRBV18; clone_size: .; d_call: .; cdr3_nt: TGTGCCAGCTCACCAGGCAGGGAGTTCGAGCAGTACTTC; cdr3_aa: CASSPGREFEQYF
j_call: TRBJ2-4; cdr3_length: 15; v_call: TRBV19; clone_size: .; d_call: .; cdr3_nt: TGTGCCAGTAGTACCCAACTGGCGGCCAAAAACATTCAGTACTTC; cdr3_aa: CASSTQLAAKNIQYF
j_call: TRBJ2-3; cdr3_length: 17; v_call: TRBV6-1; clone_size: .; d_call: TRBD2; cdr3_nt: TGTGCCAGCAGTGGTACTCCTAGCGGGGGGGGCACAGATACGCAGTATTTT; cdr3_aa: CASSGTPSGGGTDTQYF
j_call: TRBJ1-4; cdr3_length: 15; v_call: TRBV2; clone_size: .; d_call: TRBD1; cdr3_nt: TGTGCCAGCAGTCAAGGGGACAGGGGGAATGAAAAACTGTTTTTT; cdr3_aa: CASSQGDRGNEKLFF
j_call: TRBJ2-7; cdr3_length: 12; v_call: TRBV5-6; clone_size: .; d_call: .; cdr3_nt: TGTGCCAGCAGTTTAGGAACCTACGAGCAGTACTTC; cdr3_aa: CASSLGTYEQYF
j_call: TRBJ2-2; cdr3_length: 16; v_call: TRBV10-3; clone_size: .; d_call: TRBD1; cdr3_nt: TGTGCCATCACCCCCGGAGGGACAGGGAACACCGGGGAGCTGTTTTTT; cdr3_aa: CAITPGGTGNTGELFF
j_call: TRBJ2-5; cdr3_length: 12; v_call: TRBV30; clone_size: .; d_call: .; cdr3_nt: TGTGCCTGGAGTGGGAGGGCAGAGACCCAGTACTTC; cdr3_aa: CAWSGRAETQYF
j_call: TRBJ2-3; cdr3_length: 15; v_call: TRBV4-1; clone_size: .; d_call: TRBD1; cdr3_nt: TGCGCCAGCAGCCCACCGGGACAGGGGACAGATACGCAGTATTTT; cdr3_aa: CASSPPGQGTDTQYF
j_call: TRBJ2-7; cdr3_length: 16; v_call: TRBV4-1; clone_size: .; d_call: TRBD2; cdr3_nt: TGCGCCAGCAGCCGTGTAGCGGGGGGCGATTCCTACGAGCAGTACTTC; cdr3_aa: CASSRVAGGDSYEQYF
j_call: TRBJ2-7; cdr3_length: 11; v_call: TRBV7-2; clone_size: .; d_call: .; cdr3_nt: TGTGCCAGCAGCTTAAGCTACGAGCAGTACTTC; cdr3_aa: CASSLSYEQYF
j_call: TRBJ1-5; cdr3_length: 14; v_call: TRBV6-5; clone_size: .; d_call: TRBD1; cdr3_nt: TGTGCCAGCAGTGGGGACAGAAGCAATCAGCCCCAGCATTTT; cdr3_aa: CASSGDRSNQPQHF
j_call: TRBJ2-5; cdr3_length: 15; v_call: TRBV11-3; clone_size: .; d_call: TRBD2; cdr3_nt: TGTGCCAGCAGCTTAGGGGGCGGGGGGCACGAGACCCAGTACTTC; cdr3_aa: CASSLGGGGHETQYF
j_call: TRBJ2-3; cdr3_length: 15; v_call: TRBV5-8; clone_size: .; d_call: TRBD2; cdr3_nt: TGTGCCAGCAGCTTGACTAGCGGGGCCACAGATACGCAGTATTTT; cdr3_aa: CASSLTSGATDTQYF
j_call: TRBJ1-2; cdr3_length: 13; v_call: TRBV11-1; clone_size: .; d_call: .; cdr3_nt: TGTGCCAGCAGCTTTAGGCGTGCCGAACGCTACACCTTC; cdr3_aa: CASSFRRAERYTF
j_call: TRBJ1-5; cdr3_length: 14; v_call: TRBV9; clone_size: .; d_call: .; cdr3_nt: TGTGCCAGCAGCGCGCGGTCTAGCAATCAGCCCCAGCATTTT; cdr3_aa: CASSARSSNQPQHF
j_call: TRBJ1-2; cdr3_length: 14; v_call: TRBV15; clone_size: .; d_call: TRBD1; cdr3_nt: TGTGCCACCAGCTCAGGGGGACCTAACTATGGCTACACCTTC; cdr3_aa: CATSSGGPNYGYTF
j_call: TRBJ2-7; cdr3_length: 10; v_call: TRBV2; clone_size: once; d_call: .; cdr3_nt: TGTGCCAGCAGGGTCTACGAGCAGTACTTC; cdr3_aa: CASRVYEQYF
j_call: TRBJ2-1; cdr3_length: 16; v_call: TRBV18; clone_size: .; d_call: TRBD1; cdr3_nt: TGTGCCAGCTCACCAACGACAGGGGGCGACTACAATGAGCAGTTCTTC; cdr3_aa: CASSPTTGGDYNEQFF
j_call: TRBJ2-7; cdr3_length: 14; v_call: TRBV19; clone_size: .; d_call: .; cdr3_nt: TGTGCCACCAGAGGGGGGAGAGATTCCTACGAGCAGTACTTC; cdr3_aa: CATRGGRDSYEQYF
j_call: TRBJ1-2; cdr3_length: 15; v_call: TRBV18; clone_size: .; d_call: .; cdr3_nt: TGTGCCAGCTCAACAACCAGGGCCCCTGGATATGGCTACACCTTC; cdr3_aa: CASSTTRAPGYGYTF
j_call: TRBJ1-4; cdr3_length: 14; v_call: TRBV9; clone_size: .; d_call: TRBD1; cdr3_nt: TGTGCCAGCAGCCTAACAGGGGAAGTTGAAAAACTGTTTTTT; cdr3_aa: CASSLTGEVEKLFF
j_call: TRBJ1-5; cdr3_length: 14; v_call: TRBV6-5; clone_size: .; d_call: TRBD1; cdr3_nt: TGTGCCAGCTCGAACGACAGGGGGAATCAGCCCCAGCATTTT; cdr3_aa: CASSNDRGNQPQHF
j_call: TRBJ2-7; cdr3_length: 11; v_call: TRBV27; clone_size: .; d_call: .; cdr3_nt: TGTGCCAGCAGTTCAGGACAGACCCTGTACTTC; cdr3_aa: CASSSGQTLYF
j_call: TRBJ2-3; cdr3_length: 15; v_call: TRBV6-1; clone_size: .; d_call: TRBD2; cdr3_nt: TGTGCCAGCAGCCTGACTAGCGCTAGCACAGATACGCAGTATTTT; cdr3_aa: CASSLTSASTDTQYF
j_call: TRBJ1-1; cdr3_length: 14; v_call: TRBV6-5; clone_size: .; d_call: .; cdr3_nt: TGTGCCAGCAGTTACTCGGCCGCCTCTGGTGAAGCTTTCTTT; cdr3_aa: CASSYSAASGEAFF
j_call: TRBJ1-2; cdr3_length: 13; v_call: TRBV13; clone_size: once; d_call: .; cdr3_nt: TGTGCCAGCAGCCCCCCCGGGGGAAGAGGCTACACCTTC; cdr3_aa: CASSPPGGRGYTF
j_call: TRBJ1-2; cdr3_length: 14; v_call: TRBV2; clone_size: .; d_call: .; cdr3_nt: TGTGCCAGCAGTGAAGGGCAGGCAATGCGGGGCTACACCTTC; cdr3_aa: CASSEGQAMRGYTF
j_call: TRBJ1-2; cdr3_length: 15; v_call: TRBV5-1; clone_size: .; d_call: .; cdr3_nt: TGCGCCAGCAGCTTGGATTTGGGGATGGGCTATGGCTACACCTTC; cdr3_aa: CASSLDLGMGYGYTF
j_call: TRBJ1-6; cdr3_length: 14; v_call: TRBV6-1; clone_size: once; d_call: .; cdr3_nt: TGTGCCAGCAGTTATGACAGCAATAATTCACCCCTCCACTTT; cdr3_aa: CASSYDSNNSPLHF
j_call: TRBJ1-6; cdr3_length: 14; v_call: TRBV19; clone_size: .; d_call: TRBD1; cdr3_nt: TGTGCCAGTAGTATCGAGGGGGCAGATTCACCCCTCCACTTT; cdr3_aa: CASSIEGADSPLHF
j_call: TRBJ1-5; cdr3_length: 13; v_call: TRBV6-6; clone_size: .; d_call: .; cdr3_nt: TGTGCCAGCAGTTACTCGATGTCTCAGCCCCAGCATTTT; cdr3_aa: CASSYSMSQPQHF
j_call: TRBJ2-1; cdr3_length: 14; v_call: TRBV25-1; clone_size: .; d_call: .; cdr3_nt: TGTGCCACGAGGACGTCCGGGATCTACAATGAGCAGTTCTTC; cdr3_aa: CATRTSGIYNEQFF
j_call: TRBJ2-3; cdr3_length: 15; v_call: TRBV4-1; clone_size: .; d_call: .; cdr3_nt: TGCGCCAGCAGCCAAGCATACTCGTACACAGATACGCAGTATTTT; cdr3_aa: CASSQAYSYTDTQYF
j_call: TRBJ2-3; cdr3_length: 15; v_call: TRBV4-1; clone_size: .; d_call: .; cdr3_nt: TGCGCCAGCAGCTCCCGACAGGAGGGGTCAGATACGCAGTATTTT; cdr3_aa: CASSSRQEGSDTQYF
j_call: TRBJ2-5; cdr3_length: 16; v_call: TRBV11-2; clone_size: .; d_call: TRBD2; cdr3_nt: TGTGCCAGCAGCTTACTAGCGGGGGGGTTCGAAGAGACCCAGTACTTC; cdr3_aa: CASSLLAGGFEETQYF
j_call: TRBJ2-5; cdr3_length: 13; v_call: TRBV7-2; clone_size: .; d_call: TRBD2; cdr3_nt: TGTGCCAGCAGCTTAGTGGCTAGCGGGACCCAGTACTTC; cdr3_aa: CASSLVASGTQYF
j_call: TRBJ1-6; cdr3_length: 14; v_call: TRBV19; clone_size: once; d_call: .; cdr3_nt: TGTGCCAGTAGTTCCGACAGTAGATCTTCACCCCTCCACTTT; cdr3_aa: CASSSDSRSSPLHF
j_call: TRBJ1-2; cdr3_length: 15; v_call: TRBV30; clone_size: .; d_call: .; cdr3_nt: TGTGCCTGGAGTGTAGGGCCACCAGCCCATTATGGCTACACCTTC; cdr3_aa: CAWSVGPPAHYGYTF
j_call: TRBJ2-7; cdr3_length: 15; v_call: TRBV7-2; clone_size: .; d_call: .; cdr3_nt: TGTGCCAGCAGCTTAGTGGGGACTGGGACCTACGAGCAGTACTTC; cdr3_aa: CASSLVGTGTYEQYF
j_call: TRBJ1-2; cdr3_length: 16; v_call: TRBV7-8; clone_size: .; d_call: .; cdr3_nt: TGTGCCAGCAGCTTAGGATCGGCGACTTTTAACTATGGCTACACCTTC; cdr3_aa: CASSLGSATFNYGYTF
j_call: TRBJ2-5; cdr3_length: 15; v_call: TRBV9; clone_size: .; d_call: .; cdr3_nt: TGTGCCAGCAGCACCGGGACGAAAAAGGAAGAGACCCAGTACTTC; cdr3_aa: CASSTGTKKEETQYF
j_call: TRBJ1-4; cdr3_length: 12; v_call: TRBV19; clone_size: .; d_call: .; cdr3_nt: TGTGCCAGTAGTATGTCCGCGGGACGACTGTTTTTT; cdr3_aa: CASSMSAGRLFF
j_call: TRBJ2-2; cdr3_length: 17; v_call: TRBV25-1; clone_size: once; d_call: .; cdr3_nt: TGTGCCAGCAGTGAATTGGACGGGGGTTTGAACACCGGGGAGCTGTTTTTT; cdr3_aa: CASSELDGGLNTGELFF
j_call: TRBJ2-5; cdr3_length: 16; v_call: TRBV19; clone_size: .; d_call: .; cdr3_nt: TGTGCCAGTAGTATCCCAGACAGCCCTACTCAAGAGACCCAGTACTTC; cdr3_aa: CASSIPDSPTQETQYF
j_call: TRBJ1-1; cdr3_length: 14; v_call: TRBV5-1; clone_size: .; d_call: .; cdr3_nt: TGCGCCAGCAGCCGTCCCAGTACGAACACTGAAGCTTTCTTT; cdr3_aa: CASSRPSTNTEAFF
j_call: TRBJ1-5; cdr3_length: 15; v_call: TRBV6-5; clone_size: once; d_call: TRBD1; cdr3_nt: TGTGCCAGCAGTCAAGACAGGGGTAGCAATCAGCCCCAGCATTTT; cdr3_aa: CASSQDRGSNQPQHF
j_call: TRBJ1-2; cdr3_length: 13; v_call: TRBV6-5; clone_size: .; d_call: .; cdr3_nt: TGTGCCAGCAGTTACGAGTGGGCCTATGGCTACACCTTC; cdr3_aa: CASSYEWAYGYTF
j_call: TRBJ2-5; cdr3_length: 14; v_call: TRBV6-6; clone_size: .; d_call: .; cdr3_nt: TGTGCCAGCGTCGAAGGACAGAACCAAGAGACCCAGTACTTC; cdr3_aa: CASVEGQNQETQYF
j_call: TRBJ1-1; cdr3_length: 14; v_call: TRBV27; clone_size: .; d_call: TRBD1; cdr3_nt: TGTGCCAGCAGTTTCTCGACAGGGGTCACTGAAGCTTTCTTT; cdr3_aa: CASSFSTGVTEAFF